This T cell receptor (beta chain) was captured in a study of T cells after yellow fever vaccination. Study-wide points: After the booster, approximately 95% of CD4 and approximately 87% of CD8 primary-response clones were re-detected.

They built TCR cDNA with 5'RACE template switching, a step that put in a universal primer site and UMIs. One entry per CDR3 protein results from TCRdb running MiXCR on the 5' RACE reads. The sample contains over 85,000 distinct CDR3 sequences, about 8.2% of which appear only once. The CDR3 consists of 15 residues. From germline, CDR1 is MGHRA and CDR2 YSYEKL. This clonotype was counted a few times. At one end, the junction sequence differs from germline, possibly due to a read error. V gene TRBV4-1 combines with J gene TRBJ2-1; the D is unclear. Sequencing used CD8+ T cells not binding an NS4B(214-222) dextramer, sorted from PBMCs, obtained around 15 days after the first yellow fever vaccination. The receptor's source is a man aged 18 to 30 who received the YFV17D yellow fever vaccine. The CDR3 DNA reads as TGCGCCAGCACCCAAGTCCTAAGCTCCTACAATGAGCAGTTCTTC. The encoded protein is CASTQVLSSYNEQFF.